The T cell receptor beta chain described here comes from a study of OX40 agonist ivuxolimab in advanced cancers. Study context: As their treatment, patients were administered ivuxolimab, an agonistic anti-OX40 (CD134) antibody.

Profiled with immunoSEQ multiplex PCR; TCRdb holds only in-frame clones, not every one. This table holds roughly 66,000 clones, less than 90% found once. J gave up 4 bases and V 2 bases, and 8 bases lay outside the gene matches. The CDR3 runs to 15 residues. The germline CDR1 and CDR2 sequences are SGHDT and YYEEEE. Autoimmune disease history or systemic immunosuppression excluded patients. Sampling times: baseline, cycle 4 day 1, cycle 7 day 1. The clonotype was recovered from an adult with an advanced solid tumor such as melanoma, head and neck, liver or kidney cancer. The sample consisted of CD4+ or CD8+ T cells sorted from blood, taken in a trial of the OX40 agonist ivuxolimab. This chain uses TRBV5-6 with TRBJ2-5, with 7 bases identical to TRBD2. CDR3 loop: CASSFTGGRGETQYF. Written as DNA, the CDR3 is TGTGCCAGCAGCTTCACGGGAGGAAGGGGAGAGACCCAGTACTTC.